The 18 T cell receptor beta chains in this list originate from one sample, sequenced in a study of T-cell memory formation after mild COVID-19. Via MiXCR, TCRdb re-called the 5' RACE reads, giving one row per CDR3 protein. Here the sample spans more than 300,000 distinct CDR3 sequences, roughly 13% being singletons. Sequenced input: PBMCs or a T cell subset sorted from them (not recorded which). The receptors come from a man younger than 35 who had mild COVID-19 (a few samples of this study predate the infection). Cell type and time point are not known.

This clonotype was observed many times. This sequence joins TRBV12-3 or TRBV12-4 and TRBJ2-7; TRBD1 aligns across 10 bases. With 5 bases clipped from V and 3 bases from J, the junction kept 4 bases outside the gene matches. The CDR3 sequence is 14 residues long. CDR3 DNA: TGTGCCAGCAGTCGGACAGGGGGGAACTACGAGCAGTACTTC. This encodes CASSRTGGNYEQYF.

This chain links TRBV6-2 or TRBV6-3 with TRBJ1-1, with 7 bases fitting TRBD1. Germline trimming cut 4 bases from V and 7 bases from J; bases unmatched to any gene: 9. Per germline, CDR1 MNHEY and CDR2 SVGEGT. The CDR3 totals 14 residues. The CDR3 DNA is TGTGCCAGCAGTTTGCGAGGACAGGCGTATGAAGCTTTCTTT. Protein product: CASSLRGQAYEAFF.

Only a few counts were recorded for this clonotype. The chain joins TRBV7-2 to TRBJ1-2; the D gene is possibly TRBD1 (6 bases). V was shortened by 5 bases and J by 0 bases, with 13 bases between the two germline ends. The length of the CDR3 is 15 residues. Germline lookup yields CDR1 SGHTA and CDR2 FQGNSA. CDR3 residues: CASSRYRDSNYGYTF. DNA of the CDR3: TGTGCCAGCAGCAGATACAGGGATTCTAACTATGGCTACACCTTC.

The genes are TRBV11-2 and TRBJ1-1; the D is unclear. The CDR3 spans 15 residues. Per germline, CDR1 SGHAT and CDR2 FQNNGV. V shed 1 base and J shed 3 bases, with 12 bases lying between them. CDR3 sequence: CASSLVGQPHTEAFF. In nucleotides, the CDR3 is TGTGCCAGCAGCTTAGTCGGGCAGCCCCACACTGAAGCTTTCTTT.

This clonotype has just a few counts. The V call is TRBV7-2, the J call TRBJ1-1, with TRBD1 as a possible D gene (5 bases). V dropped 11 bases and J dropped 6 bases, with 16 bases sitting between them. The CDR3 consists of 12 residues. Germline-derived CDR1 and CDR2 are SGHTA and FQGNSA. The CDR3 here is CAGTRVGAEAFF. The CDR3 coding sequence is TGTGCCGGGACCAGGGTAGGAGCTGAAGCTTTCTTT.

This clonotype was seen many times. This sequence joins TRBV20-1 and TRBJ2-2; D is uncertain. Germline lookup yields CDR1 DFQATT and CDR2 SNEGSKA (reference sequence). Trimming cost V 0 bases and J 3 bases, with 8 bases left between them. The CDR3 sequence is 14 residues long. The DNA for the CDR3 is TGCAGTGCTAGAGATGCTAGATACACCGGGGAGCTGTTTTTT. Protein: CSARDARYTGELFF.

This clonotype was counted only a few times. This chain joins TRBV12-3 or TRBV12-4 and TRBJ1-6; D gene unclear. CDR3 size: 12 residues. Trimming took 1 base from V and 9 from J, leaving 4 bases between them. The DNA for the CDR3 is TGTGCCAGCAGTTTAGGTACTTCACCCCTCCACTTT. It encodes CASSLGTSPLHF.

This chain uses TRBV20-1 with TRBJ2-5; TRBD2 is a possible D gene (7 bases). Germline CDR1 is DFQATT and CDR2 is SNEGSKA (reference sequence). The CDR3 is 17 residues long. Trimming took 0 bases from V and 1 from J, leaving 18 bases between them. The CDR3 DNA is TGCAGTGCTAGAGACGCGAGGGGGGGAGGCGGCCAAGAGACCCAGTACTTC. Translating it yields CSARDARGGGGQETQYF.

This chain links TRBV25-1 with TRBJ1-3, with 9 positions matching TRBD1. CDR1 MGHDK and CDR2 SYGVNS come from the germline V gene. Germline trimming cut 6 bases from V and 1 base from J; bases unmatched to any gene: 4. The CDR3 loop spans 15 amino acids. CDR3: CASRGQGPSGNTIYF. As DNA, the CDR3 is TGTGCCAGCAGAGGACAGGGGCCGTCTGGAAACACCATATATTTT.

This rearrangement joins TRBV7-2 to TRBJ2-7, with D perhaps matching TRBD1 or TRBD2 (5 bases each). With 2 bases removed from V and 3 bases from J, the gap between germline ends came to 14 bases. CDR1 is SGHTA, CDR2 FQGNSA, per germline. The CDR3 extends over 15 amino acids. The CDR3 spells CASSLSGRASYEQYF. CDR3 coding DNA: TGTGCCAGCAGCTTATCGGGACGGGCAAGCTACGAGCAGTACTTC.

This clonotype was counted ten times or more. The V call is TRBV9, the J call TRBJ2-1; maybe TRBD2 (7 bases). Germline V gene data show CDR1 as SGDLS and CDR2 as YYNGEE. V dropped 4 bases and J dropped 8 bases, with 13 bases sitting between them. CDR3 length equals 13 residues. The CDR3 sequence: CASSSEGGYEQFF. The CDR3 DNA is TGTGCCAGCAGCTCAGAGGGGGGGTATGAGCAGTTCTTC.

This clonotype was picked up a small number of times. Here the CDR3 DNA reads TGTGCCAGCACCTTCAGACCGAACACTGAAGCTTTCTTT. It is translated as CASTFRPNTEAFF. The chain carries TRBV2 and TRBJ1-1; D unresolved. This CDR3 is built from 13 residues. The V and J ends lost 7 bases and 1 base respectively, with 10 bases between them. The V gene's germline CDR1 is SNHLY and CDR2 FYNNEI.

This clonotype has more than one count but fewer than ten. The chain has TRBV28 and TRBJ2-5; D is uncertain. V was shortened by 7 bases and J by 12 bases, with 15 bases between the two germline ends. Per the germline V gene, CDR1 is MDHEN and CDR2 is SYDVKM. The CDR3 is 11 residues long. The CDR3 reads CASTGARRKYF. CDR3 DNA: TGTGCCAGCACCGGCGCCCGCCGAAAGTACTTC.

The rearrangement joins TRBV11-3 to TRBJ2-1, with D tentatively TRBD1 or TRBD2 (6 bases each). There are 15 residues in the CDR3. The V and J ends lost 3 bases and 6 bases respectively, with 15 bases between them. In germline, CDR1 is SGHNT, CDR2 YENEEA. The CDR3 DNA is TGTGCCAGCAGCTTGGGTGGGGGGCTTCTCAATGAGCAGTTCTTC. As protein: CASSLGGGLLNEQFF.

Only a few counts were recorded for this clonotype. CDR3 sequence: CASSPRGRGGVRTDTQYF. CDR3 sequence (DNA): TGTGCCAGCAGCCCTAGAGGGCGGGGGGGCGTTCGCACAGATACGCAGTATTTT. The chain links TRBV7-2 to TRBJ2-3; 9 bases line up with TRBD2. With 5 bases clipped from V and 1 base from J, the junction kept 13 bases outside the gene matches. CDR3 length: 18 residues. The germline V gene has CDR1 SGHTA and CDR2 FQGNSA.

This clonotype occurred many times. The V and J genes are TRBV24-1 and TRBJ2-5; D is tentatively TRBD1 or TRBD2 (5 bases each). The CDR3 is made up of 13 amino acids. Trimming cost V 11 bases and J 5 bases, with 17 bases left between them. The germline V gene has CDR1 KGHDR and CDR2 SFDVKD. The CDR3 region is CAIGDPMRETQYF. DNA of the CDR3: TGTGCCATCGGGGACCCTATGCGGGAGACCCAGTACTTC.

This rearrangement joins TRBV4-3 to TRBJ2-7, with D maybe TRBD2 (6 bases). Trimming removed 0 bases at V and 1 base at J, with 7 bases between. The CDR3 runs to 14 residues. CDR1 and CDR2 from the germline V gene are LGHNA and YSLEER. The CDR3 region is CASSQDRGSYEQYF. In DNA, the CDR3 is TGCGCCAGCAGCCAAGATCGGGGGTCCTACGAGCAGTACTTC.

The sample holds many counts of this clonotype. The V and J genes are TRBV28 and TRBJ1-5, with 8 nucleotides matching TRBD1. Germline V gene data show CDR1 as MDHEN and CDR2 as SYDVKM. With 6 bases clipped from V and 2 bases from J, the junction kept 9 bases outside the gene matches. This CDR3 is built from 16 residues. DNA for the CDR3: TGTGCCAGCAGCCAACCCACGACAGGGGGCAATCAGCCCCAGCATTTT. It translates to CASSQPTTGGNQPQHF.